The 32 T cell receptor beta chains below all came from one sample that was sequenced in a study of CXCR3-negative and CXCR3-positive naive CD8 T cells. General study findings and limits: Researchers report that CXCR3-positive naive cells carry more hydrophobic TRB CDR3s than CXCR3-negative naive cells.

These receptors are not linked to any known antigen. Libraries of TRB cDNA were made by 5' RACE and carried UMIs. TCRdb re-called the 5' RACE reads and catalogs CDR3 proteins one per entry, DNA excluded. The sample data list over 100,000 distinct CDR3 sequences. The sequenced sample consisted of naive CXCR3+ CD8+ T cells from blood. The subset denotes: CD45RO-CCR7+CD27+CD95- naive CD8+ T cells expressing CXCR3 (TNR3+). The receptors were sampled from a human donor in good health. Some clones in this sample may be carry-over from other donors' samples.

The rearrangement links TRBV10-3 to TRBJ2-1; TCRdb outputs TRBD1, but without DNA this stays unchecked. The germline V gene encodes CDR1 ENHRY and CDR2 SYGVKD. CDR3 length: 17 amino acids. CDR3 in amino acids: CAISESRAGQTTNGLFF.

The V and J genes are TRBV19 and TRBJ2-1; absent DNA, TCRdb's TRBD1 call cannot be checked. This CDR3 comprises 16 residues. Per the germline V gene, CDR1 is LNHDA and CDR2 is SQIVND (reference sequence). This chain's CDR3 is CASSIIRGHYYNEQFF.

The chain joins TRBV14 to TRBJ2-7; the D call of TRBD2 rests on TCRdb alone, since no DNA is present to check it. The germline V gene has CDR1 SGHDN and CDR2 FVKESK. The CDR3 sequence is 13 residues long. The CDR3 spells CASGRMVPYEQYF.

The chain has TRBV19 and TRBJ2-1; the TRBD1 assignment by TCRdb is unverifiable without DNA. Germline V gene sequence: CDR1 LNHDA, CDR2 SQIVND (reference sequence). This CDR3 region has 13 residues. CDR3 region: CATSGQGLDEQFF. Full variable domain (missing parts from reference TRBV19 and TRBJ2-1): DGGITQSPKYLFRKEGQNVTLSCEQNLNHDAMYWYRQDPGQGLRLIYYSQIVNDFQKGDIAEGYSVSREKKESFPLTVTSAQKNPTAFYLCATSGQGLDEQFFGPGTRLTVL.

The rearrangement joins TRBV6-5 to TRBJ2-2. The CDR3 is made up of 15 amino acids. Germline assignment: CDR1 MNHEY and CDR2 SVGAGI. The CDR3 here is CASSYSQLLPGELFF.

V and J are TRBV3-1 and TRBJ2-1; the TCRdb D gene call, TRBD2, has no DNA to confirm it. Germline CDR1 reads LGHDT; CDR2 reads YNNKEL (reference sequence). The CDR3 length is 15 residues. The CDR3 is CASSQWTSGYNEQFF.

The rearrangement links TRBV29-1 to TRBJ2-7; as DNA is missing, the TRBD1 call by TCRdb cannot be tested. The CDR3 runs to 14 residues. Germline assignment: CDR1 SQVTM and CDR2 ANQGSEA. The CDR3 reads CSVEEGQGAYEQYF.

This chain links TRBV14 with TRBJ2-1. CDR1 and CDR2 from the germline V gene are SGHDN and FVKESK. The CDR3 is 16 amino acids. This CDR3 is CASSQVVVSAYNEQFF.

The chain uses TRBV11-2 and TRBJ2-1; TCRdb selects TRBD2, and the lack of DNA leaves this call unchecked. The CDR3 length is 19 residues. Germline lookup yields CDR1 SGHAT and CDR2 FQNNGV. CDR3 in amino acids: CASSLAGLAGGNLYNEQFF.

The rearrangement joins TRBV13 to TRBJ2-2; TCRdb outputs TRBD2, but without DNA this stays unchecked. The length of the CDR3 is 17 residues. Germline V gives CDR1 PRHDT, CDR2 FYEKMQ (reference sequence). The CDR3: CASNNRGLAANTGELFF.

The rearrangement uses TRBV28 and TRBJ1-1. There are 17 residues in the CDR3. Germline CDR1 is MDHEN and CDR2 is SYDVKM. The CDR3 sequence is CASSPLGALPMNTEAFF.

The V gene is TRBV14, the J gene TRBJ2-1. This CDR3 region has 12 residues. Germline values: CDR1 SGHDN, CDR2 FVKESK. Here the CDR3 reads CASSEAYNEQFF.

The CDR3 region is CASSSGVNQPQHF. The gene calls are TRBV28 and TRBJ1-5; the D call of TRBD1 rests on TCRdb alone, since no DNA is present to check it. This CDR3 spans 13 amino acids. Germline CDR1 reads MDHEN; CDR2 reads SYDVKM.

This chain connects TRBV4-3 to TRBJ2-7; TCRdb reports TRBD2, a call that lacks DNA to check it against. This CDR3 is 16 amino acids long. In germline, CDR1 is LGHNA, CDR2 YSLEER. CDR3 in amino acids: CASSQDSGGAPYEQYF.

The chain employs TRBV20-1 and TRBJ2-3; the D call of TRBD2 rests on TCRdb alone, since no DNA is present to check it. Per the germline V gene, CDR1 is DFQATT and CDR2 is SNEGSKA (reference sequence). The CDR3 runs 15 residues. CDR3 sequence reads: CSARDIRGRTDTQYF.

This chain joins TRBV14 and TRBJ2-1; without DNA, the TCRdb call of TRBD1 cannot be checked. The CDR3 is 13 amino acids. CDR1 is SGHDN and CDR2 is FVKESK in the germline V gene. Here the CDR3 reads CASSQEGRDEQFF.

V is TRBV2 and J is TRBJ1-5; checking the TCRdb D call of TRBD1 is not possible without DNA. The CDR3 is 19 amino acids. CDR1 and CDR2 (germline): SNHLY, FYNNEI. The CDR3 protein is CASRVSTGGSSLSNQPQHF.

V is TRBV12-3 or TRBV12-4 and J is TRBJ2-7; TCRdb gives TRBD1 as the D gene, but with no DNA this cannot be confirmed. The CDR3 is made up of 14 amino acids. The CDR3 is CASSLATGNYEQYF.

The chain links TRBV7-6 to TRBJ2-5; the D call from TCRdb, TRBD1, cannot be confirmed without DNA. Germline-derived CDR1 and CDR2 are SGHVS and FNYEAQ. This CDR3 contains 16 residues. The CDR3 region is CASSLEGVGLQETQYF.

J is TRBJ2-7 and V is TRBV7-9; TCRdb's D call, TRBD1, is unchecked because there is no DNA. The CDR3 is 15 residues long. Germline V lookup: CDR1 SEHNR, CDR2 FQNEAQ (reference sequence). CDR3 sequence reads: CASSSRDPLAYEQYF.

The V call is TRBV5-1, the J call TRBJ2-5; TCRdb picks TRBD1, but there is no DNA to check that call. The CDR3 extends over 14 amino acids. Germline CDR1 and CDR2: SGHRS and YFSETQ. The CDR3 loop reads CASSPGYSEETQYF.

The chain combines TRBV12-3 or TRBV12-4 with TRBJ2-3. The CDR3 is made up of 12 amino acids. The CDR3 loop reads CASTTGTDTQYF.

CDR3 amino acids: CASSFKYSNQPQHF. The gene calls are TRBV5-5 and TRBJ1-5. Germline-derived CDR1 and CDR2 are SGHKS and YYEKEE (reference sequence). This CDR3 contains 14 residues.

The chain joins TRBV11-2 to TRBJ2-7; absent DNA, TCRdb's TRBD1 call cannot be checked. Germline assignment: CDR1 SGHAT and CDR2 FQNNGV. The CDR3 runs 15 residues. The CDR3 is CASSLDGPSAYEQYF. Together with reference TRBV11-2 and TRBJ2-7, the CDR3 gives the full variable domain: EAGVAQSPRYKIIEKRQSVAFWCNPISGHATLYWYQQILGQGPKLLIQFQNNGVVDDSQLPKDRFSAERLKGVDSTLKIQPAKLEDSAVYLCASSLDGPSAYEQYFGPGTRLTVT.

CDR3 amino acids: CASSQTGGAAEAFF. This chain uses TRBV5-1 with TRBJ1-1; TCRdb outputs TRBD1, but without DNA this stays unchecked. This CDR3 has 14 amino acids. The germline V gene has CDR1 SGHRS and CDR2 YFSETQ.

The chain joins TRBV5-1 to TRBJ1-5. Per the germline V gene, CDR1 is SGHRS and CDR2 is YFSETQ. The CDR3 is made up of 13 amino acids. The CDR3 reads CASSWGQNQPQHF.

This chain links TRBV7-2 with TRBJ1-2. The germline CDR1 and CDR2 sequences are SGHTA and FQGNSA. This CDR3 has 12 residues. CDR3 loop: CASSLGGHGYTF.

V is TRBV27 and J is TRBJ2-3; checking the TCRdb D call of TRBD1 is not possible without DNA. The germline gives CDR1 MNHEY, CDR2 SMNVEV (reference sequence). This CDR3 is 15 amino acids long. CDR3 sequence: CASSLARDRTDTQYF.

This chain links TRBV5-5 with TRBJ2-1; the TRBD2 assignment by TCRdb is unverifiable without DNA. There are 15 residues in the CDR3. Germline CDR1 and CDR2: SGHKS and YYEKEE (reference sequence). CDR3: CASSPGETRDNEQFF.

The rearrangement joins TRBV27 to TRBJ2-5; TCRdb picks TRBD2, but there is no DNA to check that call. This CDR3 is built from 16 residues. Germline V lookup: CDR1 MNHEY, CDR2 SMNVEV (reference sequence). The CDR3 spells CASSLRLADLRETQYF.

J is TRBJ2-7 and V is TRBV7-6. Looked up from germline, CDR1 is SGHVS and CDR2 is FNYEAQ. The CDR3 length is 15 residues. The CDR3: CASSLAEQGAYGQYF.

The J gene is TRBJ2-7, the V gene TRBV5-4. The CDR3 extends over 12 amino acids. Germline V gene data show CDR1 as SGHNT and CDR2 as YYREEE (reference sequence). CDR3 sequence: CASSLRPYEQYF.